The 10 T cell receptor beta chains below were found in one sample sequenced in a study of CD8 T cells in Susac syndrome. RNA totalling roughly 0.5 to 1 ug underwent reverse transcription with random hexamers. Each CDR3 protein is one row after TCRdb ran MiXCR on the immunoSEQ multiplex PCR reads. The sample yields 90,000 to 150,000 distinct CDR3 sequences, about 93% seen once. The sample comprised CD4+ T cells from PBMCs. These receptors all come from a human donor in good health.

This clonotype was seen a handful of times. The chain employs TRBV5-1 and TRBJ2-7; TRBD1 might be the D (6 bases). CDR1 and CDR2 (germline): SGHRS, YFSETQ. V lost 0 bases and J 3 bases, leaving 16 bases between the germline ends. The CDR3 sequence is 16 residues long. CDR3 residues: CASSLASPGTLYEQYF. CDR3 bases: TGCGCCAGCAGCTTGGCCAGCCCCGGGACACTCTACGAGCAGTACTTC.

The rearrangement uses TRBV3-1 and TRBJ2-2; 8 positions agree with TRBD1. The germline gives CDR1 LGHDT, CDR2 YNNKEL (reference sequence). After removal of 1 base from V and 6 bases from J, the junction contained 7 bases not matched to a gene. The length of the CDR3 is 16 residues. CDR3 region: CASSQVGQGASGELFF. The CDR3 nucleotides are TGTGCCAGCAGCCAAGTAGGCCAGGGGGCTTCCGGGGAGCTGTTTTTT.

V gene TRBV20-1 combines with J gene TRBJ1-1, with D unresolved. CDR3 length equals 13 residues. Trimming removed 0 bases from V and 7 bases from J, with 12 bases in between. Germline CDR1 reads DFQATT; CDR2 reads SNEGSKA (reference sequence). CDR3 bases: TGCAGTGCTAGAGATAACAACGGGATTGAAGCTTTCTTT. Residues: CSARDNNGIEAFF.

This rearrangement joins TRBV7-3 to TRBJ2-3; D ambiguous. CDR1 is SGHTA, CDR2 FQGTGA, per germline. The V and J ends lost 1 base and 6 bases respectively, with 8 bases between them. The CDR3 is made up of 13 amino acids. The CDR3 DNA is TGTGCCAGCAGCTTAAATAAAGGGGATACGCAGTATTTT. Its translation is CASSLNKGDTQYF.

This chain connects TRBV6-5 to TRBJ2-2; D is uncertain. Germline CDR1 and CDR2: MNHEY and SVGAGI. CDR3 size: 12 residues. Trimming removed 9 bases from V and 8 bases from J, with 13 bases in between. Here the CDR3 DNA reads TGTGCCAGAACCCAAGAAGGAGGGGAGCTGTTTTTT. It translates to CARTQEGGELFF.

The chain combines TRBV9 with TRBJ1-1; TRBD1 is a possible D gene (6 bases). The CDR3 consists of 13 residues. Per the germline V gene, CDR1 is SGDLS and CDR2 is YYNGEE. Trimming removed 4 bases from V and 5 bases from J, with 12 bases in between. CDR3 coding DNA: TGTGCCAGCAGCAAGGGGGTAGGGACTGAAGCTTTCTTT. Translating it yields CASSKGVGTEAFF.

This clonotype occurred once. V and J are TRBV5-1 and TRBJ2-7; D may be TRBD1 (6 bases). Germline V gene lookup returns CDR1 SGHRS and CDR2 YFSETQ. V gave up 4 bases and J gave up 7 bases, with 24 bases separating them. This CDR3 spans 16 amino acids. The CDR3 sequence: CASSLETGAASREQYF. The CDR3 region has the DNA TGCGCCAGCAGCCTCGAGACAGGAGCGGCTTCGCGGGAGCAGTACTTC.

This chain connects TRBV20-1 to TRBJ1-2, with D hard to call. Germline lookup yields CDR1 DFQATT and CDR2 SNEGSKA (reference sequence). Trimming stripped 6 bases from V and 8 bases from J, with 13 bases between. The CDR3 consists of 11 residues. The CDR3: CSAFEVGGYTF. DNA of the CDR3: TGCAGTGCGTTCGAGGTGGGGGGCTACACCTTC.

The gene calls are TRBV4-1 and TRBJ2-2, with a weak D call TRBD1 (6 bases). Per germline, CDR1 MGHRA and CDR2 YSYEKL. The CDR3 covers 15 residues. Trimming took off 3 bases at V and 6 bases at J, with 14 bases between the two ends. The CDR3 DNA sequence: TGCGCCAGCAGCCATTCTCAGGGGAAAGCCGGGGAGCTGTTTTTT. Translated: CASSHSQGKAGELFF.

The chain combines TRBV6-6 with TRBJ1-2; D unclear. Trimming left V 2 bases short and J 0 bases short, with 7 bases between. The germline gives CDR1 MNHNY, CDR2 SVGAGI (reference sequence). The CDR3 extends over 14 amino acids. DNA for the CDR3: TGTGCCAGCAGTTACAACAGAGCTAACTATGGCTACACCTTC. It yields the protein CASSYNRANYGYTF.